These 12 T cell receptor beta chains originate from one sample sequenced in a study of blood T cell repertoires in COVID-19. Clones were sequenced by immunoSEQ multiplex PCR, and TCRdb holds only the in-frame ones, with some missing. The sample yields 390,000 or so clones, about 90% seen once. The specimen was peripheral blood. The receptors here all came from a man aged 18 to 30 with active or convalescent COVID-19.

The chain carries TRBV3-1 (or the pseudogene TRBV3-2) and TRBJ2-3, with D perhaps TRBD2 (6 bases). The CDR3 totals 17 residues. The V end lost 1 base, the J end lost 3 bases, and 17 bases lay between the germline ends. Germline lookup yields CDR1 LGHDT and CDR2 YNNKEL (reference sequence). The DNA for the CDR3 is TGTGCCAGCAGCCAAGGGAGGGCGACTGACGGTACAGATACGCAGTATTTT. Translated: CASSQGRATDGTDTQYF.

The CDR3 bases are TGTGCCAGCTCACCAATAGCGGACCCCTACGAGCAGTACTTC. It translates to CASSPIADPYEQYF. This chain joins TRBV18 and TRBJ2-7; a weak D match, TRBD2 (6 bases). This CDR3 spans 14 amino acids. Germline V lookup: CDR1 KGHSH, CDR2 LQKENI. V lost 2 bases to trimming and J lost 2 bases, with 10 bases between them.

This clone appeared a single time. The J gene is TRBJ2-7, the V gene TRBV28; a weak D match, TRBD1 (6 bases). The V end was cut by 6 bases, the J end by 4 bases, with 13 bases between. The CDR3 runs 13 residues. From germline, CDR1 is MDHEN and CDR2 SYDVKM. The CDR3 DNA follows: TGTGCCAGCAGACCCACAGGGTTGTACGAGCAGTACTTC. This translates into CASRPTGLYEQYF.

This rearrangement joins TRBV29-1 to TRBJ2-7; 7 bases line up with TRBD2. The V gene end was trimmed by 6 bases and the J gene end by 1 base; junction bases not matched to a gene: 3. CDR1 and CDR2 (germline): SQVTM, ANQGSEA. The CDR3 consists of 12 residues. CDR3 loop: CSVRTSSYEQYF. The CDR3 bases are TGCAGCGTCAGGACTAGTTCCTACGAGCAGTACTTC.

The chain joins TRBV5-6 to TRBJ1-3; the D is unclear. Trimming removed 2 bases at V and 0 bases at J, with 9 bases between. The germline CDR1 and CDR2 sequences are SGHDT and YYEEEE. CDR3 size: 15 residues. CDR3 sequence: CASSFSVDSGNTIYF. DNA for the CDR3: TGTGCCAGCAGCTTTTCGGTAGACTCTGGAAACACCATATATTTT. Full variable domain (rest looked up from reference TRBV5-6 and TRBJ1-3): DAGVTQSPTHLIKTRGQQVTLRCSPKSGHDTVSWYQQALGQGPQFIFQYYEEEERQRGNFPDRFSGHQFPNYSSELNVNALLLGDSALYLCASSFSVDSGNTIYFGEGSWLTVV.

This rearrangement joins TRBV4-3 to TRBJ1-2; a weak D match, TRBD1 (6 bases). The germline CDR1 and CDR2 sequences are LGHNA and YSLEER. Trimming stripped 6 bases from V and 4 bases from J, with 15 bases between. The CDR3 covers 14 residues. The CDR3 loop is CASRPNTGFYGYTF. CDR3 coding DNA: TGCGCCAGCAGACCCAATACAGGGTTCTATGGCTACACCTTC.

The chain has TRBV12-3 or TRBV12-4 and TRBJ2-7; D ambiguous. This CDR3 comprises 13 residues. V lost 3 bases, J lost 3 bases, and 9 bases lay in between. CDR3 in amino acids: CASSFSSGYEQYF. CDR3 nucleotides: TGTGCCAGCAGTTTTAGTTCCGGCTACGAGCAGTACTTC.

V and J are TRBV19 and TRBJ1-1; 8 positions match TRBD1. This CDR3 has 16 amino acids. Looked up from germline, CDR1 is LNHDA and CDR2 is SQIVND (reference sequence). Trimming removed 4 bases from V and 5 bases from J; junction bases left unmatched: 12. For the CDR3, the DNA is TGTGCCAGTAGTAAGGTCGGGACAGGTCGTAGTACTGAAGCTTTCTTT. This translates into CASSKVGTGRSTEAFF. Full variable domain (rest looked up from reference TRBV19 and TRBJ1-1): DGGITQSPKYLFRKEGQNVTLSCEQNLNHDAMYWYRQDPGQGLRLIYYSQIVNDFQKGDIAEGYSVSREKKESFPLTVTSAQKNPTAFYLCASSKVGTGRSTEAFFGQGTRLTVV.

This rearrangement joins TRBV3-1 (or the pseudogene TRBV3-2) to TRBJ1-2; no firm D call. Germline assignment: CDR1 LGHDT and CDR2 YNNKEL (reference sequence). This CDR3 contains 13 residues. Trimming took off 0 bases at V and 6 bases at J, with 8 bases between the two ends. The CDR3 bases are TGTGCCAGCAGCCAAGACGTCCTTCATGGCTACACCTTC. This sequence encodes CASSQDVLHGYTF.

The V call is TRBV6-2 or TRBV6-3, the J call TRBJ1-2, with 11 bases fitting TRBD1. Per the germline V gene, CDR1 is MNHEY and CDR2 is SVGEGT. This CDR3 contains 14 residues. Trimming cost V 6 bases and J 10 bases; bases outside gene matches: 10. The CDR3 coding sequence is TGTGCCAGCAGCCCAGGGACAGGGGGAGGCGACTACACCTTC. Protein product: CASSPGTGGGDYTF.

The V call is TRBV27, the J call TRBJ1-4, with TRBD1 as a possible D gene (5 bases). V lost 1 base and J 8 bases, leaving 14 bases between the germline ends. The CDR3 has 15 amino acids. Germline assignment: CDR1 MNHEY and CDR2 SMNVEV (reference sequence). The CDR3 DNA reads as TGTGCCAGCAGTTTATTTGGGGGAGGTAGGGAAAAACTGTTTTTT. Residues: CASSLFGGGREKLFF. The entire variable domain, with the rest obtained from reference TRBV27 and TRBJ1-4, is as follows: EAQVTQNPRYLITVTGKKLTVTCSQNMNHEYMSWYRQDPGLGLRQIYYSMNVEVTDKGDVPEGYKVSRKEKRNFPLILESPSPNQTSLYFCASSLFGGGREKLFFGSGTQLSVL.

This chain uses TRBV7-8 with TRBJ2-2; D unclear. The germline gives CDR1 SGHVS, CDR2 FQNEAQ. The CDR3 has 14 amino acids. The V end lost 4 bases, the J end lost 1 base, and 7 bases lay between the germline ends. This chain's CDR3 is CASSSPRNTGELFF. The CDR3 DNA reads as TGTGCCAGCAGCTCCCCCCGGAACACCGGGGAGCTGTTTTTT.